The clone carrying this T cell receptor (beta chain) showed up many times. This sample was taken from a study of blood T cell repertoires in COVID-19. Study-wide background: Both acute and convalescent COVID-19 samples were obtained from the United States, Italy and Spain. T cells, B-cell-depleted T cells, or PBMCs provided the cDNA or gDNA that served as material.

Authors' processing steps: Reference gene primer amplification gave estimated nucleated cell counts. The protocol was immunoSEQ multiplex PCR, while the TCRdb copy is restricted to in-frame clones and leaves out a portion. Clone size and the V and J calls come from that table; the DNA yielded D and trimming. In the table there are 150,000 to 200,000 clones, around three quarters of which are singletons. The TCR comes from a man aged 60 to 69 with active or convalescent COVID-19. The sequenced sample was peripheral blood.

The CDR3 sequence is CASTTSSDLPGANVLTF. CDR3 nucleotides: TGTGCCAGCACAACTTCTAGCGACCTCCCTGGGGCCAACGTCCTGACTTTC. The V call is TRBV28, the J call TRBJ2-6, with D perhaps TRBD2 (6 bases). V shed 7 bases and J shed 2 bases, with 18 bases lying between them. The CDR3 runs 17 residues. CDR1 MDHEN and CDR2 SYDVKM come from the germline V gene.